The next 25 T cell receptor beta chains were all read from a single sample in a study of response to subunit inactivated influenza vaccine. TCRdb fed the RT-PCR reads into MiXCR, producing one record per CDR3 protein. Here the sample spans approximately 530,000 distinct CDR3 sequences, roughly 8.2% being singletons. This sample comprised PBMCs from blood, obtained about 24 months after vaccination. These receptors all stem from a man aged 45 to 75 who received an inactivated influenza vaccine.

This clonotype turned up a few times. J is TRBJ2-5 and V is TRBV7-9; D is undetermined. CDR1 and CDR2 (germline): SEHNR, FQNEAQ (reference sequence). This CDR3 comprises 13 residues. V gave up 3 bases and J gave up 5 bases, with 10 bases separating them. CDR3 loop: CASSFYPRETQYF. The CDR3 DNA is TGTGCCAGCAGCTTTTACCCGAGGGAGACCCAGTACTTC.

The sample holds many counts of this clonotype. The chain recombines TRBV12-3 or TRBV12-4 with TRBJ1-1, with unresolved D. The CDR3 extends over 13 amino acids. Trimming removed 8 bases from V and 5 bases from J, with 15 bases in between. CDR3 DNA: TGTGCCAGCGGCGGACTCCGGAGGACTGAAGCTTTCTTT. This gives the protein CASGGLRRTEAFF.

The chain recombines TRBV12-3 or TRBV12-4 with TRBJ1-2, with D perhaps TRBD1 (5 bases). The CDR3 extends over 13 amino acids. V gave up 3 bases and J gave up 3 bases, with 8 bases separating them. The CDR3 sequence is CASSFGTYYGYTF. The CDR3 region has the DNA TGTGCCAGCAGTTTCGGGACGTACTATGGCTACACCTTC.

This clonotype turned up a few times. This rearrangement joins TRBV29-1 to TRBJ2-3; the match to TRBD1 covers 8 bases. The CDR3 length is 13 residues. Trimming cost V 7 bases and J 1 base; bases outside gene matches: 4. The V gene's germline CDR1 is SQVTM and CDR2 ANQGSEA. CDR3 sequence: CSASDRGTDTQYF. The CDR3 DNA reads as TGCAGCGCCTCGGACAGGGGCACAGATACGCAGTATTTT.

The chain recombines TRBV25-1 with TRBJ2-4, with D possibly matching TRBD1 (6 bases). CDR1 is MGHDK and CDR2 is SYGVNS in the germline V gene. V shed 2 bases and J shed 5 bases, with 13 bases lying between them. The CDR3 totals 15 residues. CDR3 bases: TGTGCCAGCAGTGAACTAACAGGGAAGGAAAACATTCAGTACTTC. Translation: CASSELTGKENIQYF. Combining the CDR3 with reference TRBV25-1 and TRBJ2-4 gives the whole variable domain EADIYQTPRYLVIGTGKKITLECSQTMGHDKMYWYQQDPGMELHLIHYSYGVNSTEKGDLSSESTVSRIRTEHFPLTLESARPSHTSQYLCASSELTGKENIQYFGAGTRLSVL.

This chain joins TRBV15 and TRBJ2-5; TRBD2 agrees at 11 bases. V lost 1 base, J lost 4 bases, and 8 bases stayed unmatched. CDR3 length: 17 residues. Germline V gives CDR1 LNHNV, CDR2 YYDKDF (reference sequence). CDR3 loop: CATSRATSGIGAETQYF. CDR3 DNA: TGTGCCACCAGCAGAGCGACTAGCGGGATCGGGGCAGAGACCCAGTACTTC. Drawing the rest from reference TRBV15 and TRBJ2-5, the complete variable domain is DAMVIQNPRYQVTQFGKPVTLSCSQTLNHNVMYWYQQKSSQAPKLLFHYYDKDFNNEADTPDNFQSRRPNTSFCFLDIRSPGLGDTAMYLCATSRATSGIGAETQYFGPGTRLLVL.

There are a few counts of this clonotype. The rearrangement uses TRBV10-2 and TRBJ2-7, with TRBD2 matching 8 bases. The germline gives CDR1 WSHSY, CDR2 SAAADI. This CDR3 has 15 amino acids. The V gene end was trimmed by 0 bases and the J gene end by 3 bases; junction bases not matched to a gene: 4. In nucleotides, the CDR3 is TGCGCCAGCAGTGAGTCGAGGCGGGGGGACTACGAGCAGTACTTC. It yields the protein CASSESRRGDYEQYF.

In its sample, this clonotype was seen a few times. The chain couples TRBV29-1 to TRBJ2-1; 7 bases map to TRBD1. V dropped 5 bases and J dropped 11; count of bases not matched to a gene: 12. This CDR3 comprises 13 residues. Germline V gives CDR1 SQVTM, CDR2 ANQGSEA. The CDR3 reads CSVHDPQGPQQFF. The CDR3 DNA follows: TGCAGCGTTCATGACCCACAGGGGCCTCAGCAGTTCTTC.

The gene calls are TRBV6-5 and TRBJ2-3, with D possibly being TRBD2 (5 bases). The CDR3 runs 16 residues. In germline, CDR1 is MNHEY, CDR2 SVGAGI. V gave up 6 bases and J gave up 2 bases, with 18 bases separating them. CDR3 in DNA: TGTGCCAGCAGGCCCGGGTGGAGCGGCAACACAGATACGCAGTATTTT. Translating it yields CASRPGWSGNTDTQYF.

Concerning this clonotype: One end of the junction varies from germline; a read error may be responsible. This rearrangement joins TRBV29-1 to TRBJ2-1, with no clear D. CDR1 SQVTM and CDR2 ANQGSEA come from the germline V gene. The CDR3 spans 13 residues. The CDR3 DNA reads TGCGGCGTTGAAGTATCGTCCAGAAATGAGCAGTTCTTC. Encoded protein: CGVEVSSRNEQFF.

This clonotype was recorded at least ten times. The chain links TRBV25-1 to TRBJ1-2, with 11 bases fitting TRBD1. V dropped 4 bases and J dropped 8; count of bases not matched to a gene: 3. This CDR3 comprises 13 residues. In germline, CDR1 is MGHDK, CDR2 SYGVNS. In DNA, the CDR3 is TGTGCCAGCAGTGTCAGGGACAGGGGGGGCTACACCTTC. The encoded protein is CASSVRDRGGYTF.

V usage is TRBV20-1 and J usage is TRBJ2-3, with no clear D. Germline-derived CDR1 and CDR2 are DFQATT and SNEGSKA (reference sequence). There are 13 residues in the CDR3. Trimming removed 4 bases at V and 0 bases at J, with 8 bases between. The CDR3 nucleotides are TGCAGTGCTACTTGGGCTAGCACAGATACGCAGTATTTT. It is translated as CSATWASTDTQYF.

Remarks on this clonotype: A read error is possible here, since a much larger clone lies one base away. The chain has TRBV6-1 and TRBJ1-1, with D perhaps matching TRBD1 (6 bases). CDR3 size: 13 residues. V lost 10 bases and J 3 bases, leaving 15 bases between the germline ends. Germline V gene sequence: CDR1 MNHNS, CDR2 SASEGT. Written as DNA, the CDR3 is TGTGCCACCCAGGGGTCGCAGGACACTGAAGCTTTCTTT. Translation gives CATQGSQDTEAFF.

The sample holds many counts of this clonotype. The gene calls are TRBV4-3 and TRBJ2-2; D is ambiguous. The CDR3 runs 15 residues. CDR1 and CDR2 from the germline V gene are LGHNA and YSLEER. The V end lost 4 bases, the J end lost 3 bases, and 12 bases lay between the germline ends. The CDR3 spells CASSRPVLYTGELFF. DNA of the CDR3: TGCGCCAGCAGCCGACCAGTCCTGTACACCGGGGAGCTGTTTTTT.

V and J are TRBV20-1 and TRBJ2-1; TRBD2 agrees at 8 bases. The CDR3 covers 15 residues. V lost 3 bases, J lost 1 base, and 5 bases stayed unmatched. Germline values: CDR1 DFQATT, CDR2 SNEGSKA (reference sequence). This CDR3 reads CSASGRAESYNEQFF. The CDR3 nucleotides read TGCAGTGCTAGCGGGAGGGCCGAATCCTACAATGAGCAGTTCTTC.

This clonotype was found many times. This rearrangement joins TRBV2 to TRBJ1-5; 7 nucleotides line up with TRBD1. With V trimmed by 5 bases and J by 1 base, 5 bases remained unmatched. CDR3 length: 15 amino acids. CDR1 SNHLY and CDR2 FYNNEI come from the germline V gene. CDR3 sequence reads: CASSIGGASNQPQHF. CDR3 bases: TGTGCCAGCAGTATAGGGGGCGCGAGCAATCAGCCCCAGCATTTT.

This clonotype has just a few counts. The CDR3 nucleotides are TGTGCCAGCAGTAAACAGGGGGAGGCGACCCAGTACTTC. Its protein product is CASSKQGEATQYF. The chain joins TRBV28 to TRBJ2-5, with TRBD1 identical over 8 bases. Germline assignment: CDR1 MDHEN and CDR2 SYDVKM. The V segment lost 5 bases and the J segment 7 bases; nucleotides outside the gene matches: 6. The CDR3 runs to 13 residues.

This clonotype was seen more than once but under ten times. This sequence joins TRBV5-5 and TRBJ2-7, with 10 bases fitting TRBD1. The trim removed 3 bases at V and 6 bases at J, leaving 0 bases unmatched. From germline, CDR1 is SGHKS and CDR2 YYEKEE (reference sequence). The CDR3 covers 12 residues. CDR3 in DNA: TGTGCCAGCAGCTGGACAGGGGGCGAGCAGTACTTC. It yields the protein CASSWTGGEQYF.

This clonotype was counted only a few times. The rearrangement links TRBV4-3 to TRBJ2-3; D is ambiguous. The CDR3 consists of 14 residues. V lost 0 bases and J 6 bases, leaving 10 bases between the germline ends. Per the germline V gene, CDR1 is LGHNA and CDR2 is YSLEER. The CDR3 spells CASSQDPRADTQYF. The CDR3 DNA is TGCGCCAGCAGCCAAGATCCCCGGGCGGATACGCAGTATTTT.

Note on this clonotype: A much larger clone sits a single nucleotide away, making a read error possible. The J gene is TRBJ2-1, the V gene TRBV18, with 10 bases matching TRBD2. Germline CDR1 is KGHSH and CDR2 is LQKENI. The CDR3 totals 14 residues. Here the CDR3 reads CSSSQTSGNNEQFF. DNA of the CDR3: TGTTCCAGCTCACAAACTAGCGGGAACAATGAGCAGTTCTTC. Full variable domain (outside the CDR3, taken from reference TRBV18 and TRBJ2-1): NAGVMQNPRHLVRRRGQEARLRCSPMKGHSHVYWYRQLPEEGLKFMVYLQKENIIDESGMPKERFSAEFPKEGPSILRIQQVVRGDSAAYFCSSSQTSGNNEQFFGPGTRLTVL.

This clonotype was observed many times. The chain recombines TRBV7-2 with TRBJ1-2; the D is unclear. The CDR3 runs 12 residues. V was trimmed by 1 base and J by 4 bases, leaving 4 bases between them. Germline CDR1 SGHTA, CDR2 FQGNSA. The CDR3 region is CASSLDFYGYTF. DNA of the CDR3: TGTGCCAGCAGCTTAGACTTCTATGGCTACACCTTC.

This clonotype was seen ten or more times. The chain has TRBV18 and TRBJ2-3, with TRBD1 as a possible D gene (5 bases). The V end was cut by 5 bases, the J end by 5 bases, with 17 bases between. This CDR3 has 15 amino acids. Germline V gene sequence: CDR1 KGHSH, CDR2 LQKENI. The CDR3 DNA is TGTGCCAGCTCAAATCGACAGAGCAATGGAGATACGCAGTATTTT. Amino acid sequence: CASSNRQSNGDTQYF.

The DNA of the CDR3 is TGCGCCAGCAGCTTGGCCCCAGGTAATCGCTACGAGCAGTACTTC. This translates into CASSLAPGNRYEQYF. The V and J genes are TRBV5-1 and TRBJ2-7; D uncertain. This CDR3 is 15 amino acids long. Trimming removed 0 bases from V and 3 bases from J, with 13 bases in between. Germline lookup yields CDR1 SGHRS and CDR2 YFSETQ.

In this sample, this clonotype turned up a few times. The chain couples TRBV3-1 to TRBJ2-1, with TRBD2 matching 7 bases. Trimming cost V 0 bases and J 5 bases; bases outside gene matches: 7. The CDR3 has 16 residues. Germline loops: CDR1 LGHDT, CDR2 YNNKEL (reference sequence). In DNA, the CDR3 is TGTGCCAGCAGCCAAGAGTGGCGGGGGTTTGACAATGAGCAGTTCTTC. Translating gives CASSQEWRGFDNEQFF.

The CDR3 bases are TGCAGTGCTAGGGGTCTGGGGGCCATACCGTCCAACACCATATATTTT. Translated, it gives CSARGLGAIPSNTIYF. This rearrangement joins TRBV20-1 to TRBJ1-3, with D possibly TRBD1 on 6 matching bases. The CDR3 length is 16 residues. Trimming shortened V by 3 bases and J by 7 bases, and 22 bases separated the two germline ends. CDR1 is DFQATT, CDR2 SNEGSKA, per germline (reference sequence).